This entry lists 13 T cell receptor beta chains sequenced from one sample in a study of blood T cells in healthy people across ages. Then a second PCR, running about 7 to 11 cycles, was carried out with a sample-barcoded 5' primer and a J-beta primer mix. In TCRdb, the 5' RACE reads were re-called with MiXCR into one record per CDR3 protein. Of 870,000 or so distinct CDR3 sequences in the sample, 25% to 35% were seen once. The specimen sequenced was blood. These receptors were taken from a woman of 80 years or more in good health.

As for this clonotype: A read error may be the cause here, since a much bigger clone is one base away. The chain combines TRBV12-3 or TRBV12-4 with TRBJ1-6; D not certain. This CDR3 region has 15 residues. CDR3 nucleotides: TGTGCCAGCAGTTTATCAGATTCCTATAATTCACCCCCCCACTTT. Translation: CASSLSDSYNSPPHF.

This clonotype showed up many times. The chain has TRBV12-3 or TRBV12-4 and TRBJ2-3; unclear D gene. Deletions cut 8 bases from V and 4 bases from J, with 10 bases between. This CDR3 comprises 12 residues. CDR3 region: CASSTDPDTQYF. The CDR3 nucleotides are TGTGCCAGCTCGACCGATCCAGATACGCAGTATTTT.

The chain links TRBV20-1 to TRBJ2-7, with D possibly TRBD1 on 5 matching bases. Germline CDR1 is DFQATT and CDR2 is SNEGSKA (reference sequence). The CDR3 loop spans 18 amino acids. Trimming cost V 6 bases and J 0 bases, with 27 bases left between them. The CDR3 nucleotides are TGCAGTGCCCCCCTCAGGTCAGGTAGGGGTACAGGCTCCTACGAGCAGTACTTC. Translation gives CSAPLRSGRGTGSYEQYF.

This clonotype occurred many times. V is TRBV6-2 or TRBV6-3 and J is TRBJ2-7, with a weak D call TRBD1 (7 bases). Per germline, CDR1 MNHEY and CDR2 SVGEGT. The V end lost 5 bases, the J end lost 12 bases, and 20 bases lay between the germline ends. CDR3 length equals 13 residues. The DNA of the CDR3 is TGTGCCAGCAGTAATCGACAGGGAGGATGGCTGTACTTC. It is translated as CASSNRQGGWLYF.

This clonotype was seen at least ten times. This chain uses TRBV7-2 with TRBJ2-7; D gene ambiguous. V lost 6 bases and J lost 4, with 13 bases in between. There are 13 residues in the CDR3. Germline CDR1 and CDR2: SGHTA and FQGNSA. CDR3 DNA sequence: TGTGCCAGCAGTCTAGTCGATGTTTACGAGCAGTACTTC. As protein: CASSLVDVYEQYF.

The rearrangement uses TRBV9 and TRBJ1-2; D is uncertain. The CDR3 is 11 amino acids. The V gene lost 5 bases and the J gene lost 6 bases, with 8 bases spanning the gap. In germline, CDR1 is SGDLS, CDR2 YYNGEE. The DNA of the CDR3 is TGTGCCAGCAGTGGGTGGAATGGCTACACCTTC. Translating it yields CASSGWNGYTF.

The J gene is TRBJ1-4, the V gene TRBV28; D may be TRBD1 (5 bases). Germline values: CDR1 MDHEN, CDR2 SYDVKM. The CDR3 consists of 14 residues. Between the trimmed V and J ends, which lost 6 bases and 5 bases, there was a span of 13 bases. DNA of the CDR3: TGTGCCAGCAGCCACGGGACTCGAAATGAAAAACTGTTTTTT. Encoded protein: CASSHGTRNEKLFF.

Many counts were recorded for this clonotype. This chain links TRBV5-6 with TRBJ1-2; TRBD1 might be the D (6 bases). The CDR3 has 15 amino acids. The germline V gene has CDR1 SGHDT and CDR2 YYEEEE. The ends were cut back, 6 bases at V and 2 bases at J, with 17 bases in the middle. In DNA, the CDR3 is TGTGCCAGCACCGACCGCGGACAGAAAAACTATGGCTACACCTTC. Translation gives CASTDRGQKNYGYTF.

Comments on this clonotype: A much more abundant neighbour one base away suggests this may be a read error. The chain recombines TRBV12-3 or TRBV12-4 with TRBJ1-2; D is unresolved. The length of the CDR3 is 11 residues. Trimming removed 6 bases from V and 6 bases from J, with 8 bases in between. CDR3 DNA sequence: TGTGCCAGCAGGTTACTCCATGGCTACACCTTC. Protein sequence: CASRLLHGYTF.

This chain connects TRBV12-3 or TRBV12-4 to TRBJ2-3; the match to TRBD2 covers 10 bases. The J segment lost 13 bases and the V segment lost 7 bases, leaving 23 bases of the junction unmatched. CDR3 length: 17 amino acids. CDR3 DNA: TGTGCCAGCAAAAGAGCGGGGGGGCGAATTAGAGCAGATGCGGAGTATTTT. Its protein product is CASKRAGGRIRADAEYF.

This clonotype has only a few counts. The V gene is TRBV29-1, the J gene TRBJ2-7, with D tentatively TRBD2 (5 bases). Trimming pared 6 bases from V and 6 bases from J, leaving 12 bases between. Germline CDR1 and CDR2: SQVTM and ANQGSEA. This CDR3 comprises 11 residues. This CDR3 reads CSVGPEGEQYF. CDR3 bases: TGCAGCGTCGGTCCCGAGGGCGAGCAGTACTTC.

In regard to this clonotype: The junction differs from germline at one of its ends, possibly a read error. V and J are TRBV20-1 and TRBJ2-3; D unresolved. Germline CDR1 is DFQATT and CDR2 is SNEGSKA (reference sequence). The CDR3 totals 14 residues. CDR3 amino acids: CSAQKPFTTYTQYF. CDR3 bases: TGCAGTGCTCAGAAGCCCTTTACCACATATACGCAGTATTTT.

On this clonotype: With a much larger clone just one base away, this may be a read error. The chain joins TRBV27 to TRBJ2-7, with D uncertain. Germline values: CDR1 MNHEY, CDR2 SMNVEV (reference sequence). V dropped 5 bases and J dropped 12 bases, with 32 bases sitting between them. The CDR3 spans 17 residues. CDR3 in DNA: TGTGCCAGCAGTCCTCGATATCTGGGCAGGTCCCAAGAGACCCGGTACTTC. Translation: CASSPRYLGRSQETRYF.